This T cell receptor (beta chain) is drawn from a study of graft-versus-host responses after intestinal transplantation (dated by TCRdb to about 2021). Describing the broader study: The transplants that recipients got were multivisceral, liver-intestinal, or isolated intestinal. Of the 20 to 25 intestinal transplant recipients enrolled in the cohort, one of whom was a retransplant, 3 patients without pretransplant specimens were excluded. Anti-thymocyte globulin induction was given to all recipients, followed by maintenance tacrolimus and steroids for roughly 3 years. Bulk TCR-beta CDR3 sequencing was used to track graft-versus-host and host-versus-graft alloreactive T cell clones in the graft, circulation and bone marrow after intestinal transplantation. To identify alloreactive clones, pre-transplant mixed lymphocyte reaction products were sequenced and then compared with unstimulated pre-transplant donor and recipient T cells. Donor T cell macrochimerism was defined as a peak of at least 4% donor T cells among recipient peripheral blood mononuclear cells. Rather than being sequenced by the commercial service, samples from three later patients were sequenced in-house on an Illumina MiSeq and processed with MiXCR. What the study reported, not specific to this receptor: High GvH to HvG T cell clonal ratios were observed in the allografts of patients with donor T cell macrochimerism. Early after transplant, peak levels of circulating GvH clones were found to be associated with declines in HvG clones. GvH clones were found in recipient bone marrow, and some of the GvH clones appeared earlier in ileal mucosa or blood, which is consistent with an intestinal mucosal origin. The relatively low number and heterogeneity of intestinal transplant patients limited the conclusions.

Library prep was done by the immunoSEQ multiplex PCR assay. For most patients, genomic DNA was isolated using the Qiagen DNeasy Blood and Tissue Kit and was shipped frozen to Adaptive Biotechnologies for TCR sequencing. Adaptive Biotechnologies carried out high-throughput TCR-beta CDR3 sequencing of genomic DNA for most patients. The study's processing was this. Adaptive's ImmunoSEQ software supplied the TCR sequencing data for 15 to 20 patients, while MiXCR and VDJtools were used to process a few other patients. To correct CD4 versus CD8 sorting errors, any sequence found in both subsets at a frequency ratio below 5:1 was removed. CDR3 nucleotide sequences shared by donor and recipient were removed because the origin of these sequences could not be assigned. At least 2-fold expansion over unstimulated cells and a minimum CFSE-low frequency of 0.002% (template counts) or 0.001% (read counts) were required for clones to be classified as alloreactive. A clone was considered mappable if detected in the sequenced pre-transplant spleen, lymph node, or MLR CFSE-low populations of the donor or recipient. The cumulative frequency of alloreactive clones was calculated as a percentage of all sequences, weighted by copy number. TCRdb stores this immuneACCESS table with in-frame sequences only. Part of the clones is absent; in the studies checked, under half of the shortfall reflects unresolved V genes, and no reason is known for the rest. D and trimming come from the DNA, and the V and J calls and clone size come from that table. A total of approximately 97,000 clones appear in this sample, 90% to 95% of them only once. 0.18% of the sample is taken by the ten largest.

Trimming leaves V shorter by 0 bases and J shorter by 2 bases, with the junction holding 5 bases beyond the gene matches. The CDR3 starts with the cysteine, ends with the phenylalanine, and has 15 residues. The only DNA kept is the CDR3, 45 bases in frame from the first base. Taken from the germline V gene (reference sequence), the CDR1 and CDR2 loops are GTSNPN and SVGIG. Concerning this clone: Its antigen is currently not known. Per-base qualities were not stored, and no clone one base away is much larger.

Reading the label with the study, this specimen's time point is: cells obtained before transplantation from donor or recipient. CD3+CD4+ and CD3+CD8+ populations were FACS-sorted from unstimulated pre-transplant donor and recipient cells taken from spleen or lymph nodes. The sample here was unstimulated CD4+ T cells sorted from spleen or lymph node cells, taken before transplant. The rearrangement joined TRBV30 to TRBJ2-7, with 9 bases matching TRBD2. The TCR was taken from a human donor who was the organ donor for an intestinal transplant. The DNA sequence is as follows: TGTGCCTGGAGTGTAATAGCGGGGGCAACCTACGAGCAGTACTTC. This gives the protein CAWSVIAGATYEQYF.